The sequence of this TCR beta chain was determined in a study of blood T cells in healthy people across ages. This CDR3 spans 15 amino acids. The second PCR ran about 6 to 12 cycles with a sample-barcoded 5' primer and J-beta primers. TCRdb reprocessed the 5' RACE reads with MiXCR, giving one entry per CDR3 protein. The sample includes under 800,000 distinct CDR3 sequences, roughly 41% of them seen just once. The rearrangement links TRBV21-1 to TRBJ1-5; TRBD1 is the table's D call and was not checked against the DNA. TRBV21-1 is reported as a pseudogene. This receptor was taken from a woman between 55 and 75 years old in good health. The sequencing sample was made of blood. The CDR3, as DNA: TGTGCCAGCAGTCCGGAGGGGGGGCGGGTGCAGCCCCAGCATTTT. This codes for CASSPEGGRVQPQHF.